Below are 14 T cell receptor beta chains sequenced from a single sample in a study of blood T cell repertoires in COVID-19. Method: immunoSEQ multiplex PCR; TCRdb's copy keeps in-frame clones and lacks some. This sample has 310,000 or so clones; around 88% occur once, and the top ten carry about 5.7%. The material sequenced was PBMCs or T cells enriched from blood (not recorded which). The receptors shown here come from a woman aged 40 to 50 who had recovered from COVID-19.

Remarks on this clone: Other nucleotide sequences in the sample specify the same CDR3. V and J are TRBV27 and TRBJ1-5; D is unresolved. Germline V CDR1 and CDR2: MNHEY, SMNVEV (reference sequence). Trimming left V 9 bases short and J 7 bases short, with 13 bases between. CDR3 size: 12 residues. The CDR3 protein is CASRSGGQPQHF. The CDR3 nucleotides read TGTGCCAGTCGTTCGGGTGGGCAGCCCCAGCATTTT.

The chain has TRBV6-5 and TRBJ1-1; tentative D call: TRBD1 (6 bases). Germline CDR1 is MNHEY and CDR2 is SVGAGI. The CDR3 is made up of 15 amino acids. Trimming shortened V by 0 bases and J by 14 bases, and 22 bases separated the two germline ends. CDR3: CASSYSPTRGREHFF. In DNA form, the CDR3 reads TGTGCCAGCAGTTACTCCCCCACCAGGGGCCGGGAACACTTCTTT.

The J gene is TRBJ2-3, the V gene TRBV19; the match to TRBD1 covers 9 bases. V lost 4 bases and J lost 0; bases outside the gene matches: 11. This CDR3 comprises 18 residues. Germline loops: CDR1 LNHDA, CDR2 SQIVND (reference sequence). The chain's CDR3 is CASSRTTTGTGSTDTQYF. The CDR3 DNA follows: TGTGCCAGTAGTAGAACAACAACCGGGACAGGGAGCACAGATACGCAGTATTTT.

The chain is built from TRBV28 and TRBJ2-1; a possible D gene is TRBD2 (6 bases). V lost 7 bases, J lost 9 bases, and 13 bases lay in between. Per germline, CDR1 MDHEN and CDR2 SYDVKM. This CDR3 has 12 residues. The CDR3 sequence is CASTPRRGEQFF. CDR3 sequence (DNA): TGTGCCAGCACTCCCCGGAGGGGTGAGCAGTTCTTC. Together with reference TRBV28 and TRBJ2-1, the CDR3 gives the full variable domain: DVKVTQSSRYLVKRTGEKVFLECVQDMDHENMFWYRQDPGLGLRLIYFSYDVKMKEKGDIPEGYSVSREKKERFSLILESASTNQTSMYLCASTPRRGEQFFGPGTRLTVL.

This clone occurred once. The chain employs TRBV3-1 (or the pseudogene TRBV3-2) and TRBJ2-3, with TRBD2 matching over 10 bases. Germline V gene data show CDR1 as LGHDT and CDR2 as YNNKEL (reference sequence). CDR3 length: 17 amino acids. The junction had 6 bases not matched to a gene; V was cut back by 0 bases and J by 3 bases. The CDR3 here is CASSQDQLAGSTDTQYF. The CDR3 nucleotides read TGTGCCAGCAGCCAAGACCAACTAGCGGGAAGTACAGATACGCAGTATTTT.

This sequence joins TRBV7-9 and TRBJ1-1, with D uncertain. The CDR3 sequence is 13 residues long. V dropped 3 bases and J dropped 1 base, with 6 bases sitting between them. Germline CDR1 and CDR2: SEHNR and FQNEAQ (reference sequence). The CDR3: CASSFLENTEAFF. The CDR3 DNA follows: TGTGCCAGCAGCTTTTTAGAGAACACTGAAGCTTTCTTT.

The chain combines TRBV7-8 with TRBJ1-5; 9 bases are a match to TRBD1. This CDR3 contains 17 residues. Germline CDR1 and CDR2: SGHVS and FQNEAQ. J was trimmed by 1 base and V by 5 bases; bases with no gene match: 9. The CDR3 sequence: CASSLLKGTGSNQPQHF. The CDR3, as DNA: TGTGCCAGCAGCCTATTAAAAGGGACAGGGAGCAATCAGCCCCAGCATTTT.

V usage is TRBV28 and J usage is TRBJ2-3; the match to TRBD2 covers 8 bases. The CDR3 consists of 12 residues. Germline-derived CDR1 and CDR2 are MDHEN and SYDVKM. V gave up 6 bases and J gave up 9 bases; unmatched junction bases: 5. The CDR3 nucleotides are TGTGCCAGCAGCCTCCAGCGGGAGACGCAGTATTTT. The encoded protein is CASSLQRETQYF.

This chain uses TRBV6-5 with TRBJ2-1, with 12 bases aligning to TRBD2. The CDR3 totals 14 residues. Germline lookup yields CDR1 MNHEY and CDR2 SVGAGI. After removal of 0 bases from V and 13 bases from J, the junction contained 4 bases not matched to a gene. This chain's CDR3 is CASSYSRTSGIQFF. CDR3 nucleotides: TGTGCCAGCAGTTACTCTAGGACTAGCGGGATACAGTTCTTC.

The chain has TRBV3-1 (or the pseudogene TRBV3-2) and TRBJ1-2; D is unresolved. Trimming cost V 0 bases and J 3 bases, with 14 bases left between them. Per germline, CDR1 LGHDT and CDR2 YNNKEL (reference sequence). The CDR3 loop spans 16 amino acids. The CDR3 DNA sequence: TGTGCCAGCAGCCAAGAAAGTCACAGCCTATACTATGGCTACACCTTC. It encodes CASSQESHSLYYGYTF.

The chain joins TRBV2 to TRBJ2-1; perhaps TRBD1 as D (6 bases). The CDR3 extends over 13 amino acids. The germline V gene encodes CDR1 SNHLY and CDR2 FYNNEI. V was shortened by 4 bases and J by 8 bases, with 12 bases between the two germline ends. The DNA of the CDR3 is TGTGCCAGCAGTGTGACCCCAGGGGATGAGCAGTTCTTC. Translated: CASSVTPGDEQFF. The full variable domain, in which reference TRBV2 and TRBJ2-1 provide the parts outside the CDR3, is EPEVTQTPSHQVTQMGQEVILRCVPISNHLYFYWYRQILGQKVEFLVSFYNNEISEKSEIFDDQFSVERPDGSNFTLKIRSTKLEDSAMYFCASSVTPGDEQFFGPGTRLTVL.

In this sample, this clone turned up once. The V call is TRBV19, the J call TRBJ2-7; 7 bases match TRBD2. The CDR3 is 15 amino acids. The J segment lost 1 base and the V segment lost 7 bases, leaving 10 bases of the junction unmatched. Germline CDR1 reads LNHDA; CDR2 reads SQIVND (reference sequence). CDR3 in amino acids: CASNPGVAGSYEQYF. In DNA, the CDR3 is TGTGCCAGTAACCCGGGGGTAGCGGGTTCCTACGAGCAGTACTTC.

V gene TRBV7-6 combines with J gene TRBJ2-5; D is possibly TRBD2 (5 bases). Germline CDR1 is SGHVS and CDR2 is FNYEAQ. The length of the CDR3 is 13 residues. V was pared by 5 bases and J by 4 bases, with 11 bases between. The CDR3 region has the DNA TGTGCCAGCAGCCCCTGGACTGTAGAGACCCAGTACTTC. It is translated as CASSPWTVETQYF. Full variable domain (missing parts from reference TRBV7-6 and TRBJ2-5): GAGVSQSPRYKVTKRGQDVALRCDPISGHVSLYWYRQALGQGPEFLTYFNYEAQQDKSGLPNDRFSAERPEGSISTLTIQRTEQRDSAMYRCASSPWTVETQYFGPGTRLLVL.

The CDR3 spells CASSFSGTSGRYEQFF. In DNA form, the CDR3 reads TGTGCCAGCAGCTTCTCCGGGACTAGCGGGAGGTATGAGCAGTTCTTC. J is TRBJ2-1 and V is TRBV7-3; 15 bases fit TRBD2. The V segment lost 3 bases and the J segment 8 bases; nucleotides outside the gene matches: 5. Germline-derived CDR1 and CDR2 are SGHTA and FQGTGA. The CDR3 has 16 residues. The whole variable domain, remainder taken from reference TRBV7-3 and TRBJ2-1, is GAGVSQTPSNKVTEKGKYVELRCDPISGHTALYWYRQSLGQGPEFLIYFQGTGAADDSGLPNDRFFAVRPEGSVSTLKIQRTERGDSAVYLCASSFSGTSGRYEQFFGPGTRLTVL.